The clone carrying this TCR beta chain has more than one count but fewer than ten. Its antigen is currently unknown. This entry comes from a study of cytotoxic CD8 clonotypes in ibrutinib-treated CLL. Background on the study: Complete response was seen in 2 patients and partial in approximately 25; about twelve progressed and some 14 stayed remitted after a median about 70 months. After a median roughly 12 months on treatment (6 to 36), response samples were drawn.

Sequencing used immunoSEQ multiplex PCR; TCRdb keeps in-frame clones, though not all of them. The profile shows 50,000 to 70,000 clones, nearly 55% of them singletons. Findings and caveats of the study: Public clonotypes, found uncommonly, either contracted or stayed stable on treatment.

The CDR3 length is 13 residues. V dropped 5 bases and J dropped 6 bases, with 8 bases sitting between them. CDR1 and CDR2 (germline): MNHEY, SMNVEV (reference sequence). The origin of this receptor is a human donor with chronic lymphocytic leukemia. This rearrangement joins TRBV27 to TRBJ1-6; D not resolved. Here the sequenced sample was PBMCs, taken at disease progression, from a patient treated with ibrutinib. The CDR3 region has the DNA TGTGCCAGCAGTATAGCCCGTAATTCACCCCTCCACTTT. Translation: CASSIARNSPLHF.